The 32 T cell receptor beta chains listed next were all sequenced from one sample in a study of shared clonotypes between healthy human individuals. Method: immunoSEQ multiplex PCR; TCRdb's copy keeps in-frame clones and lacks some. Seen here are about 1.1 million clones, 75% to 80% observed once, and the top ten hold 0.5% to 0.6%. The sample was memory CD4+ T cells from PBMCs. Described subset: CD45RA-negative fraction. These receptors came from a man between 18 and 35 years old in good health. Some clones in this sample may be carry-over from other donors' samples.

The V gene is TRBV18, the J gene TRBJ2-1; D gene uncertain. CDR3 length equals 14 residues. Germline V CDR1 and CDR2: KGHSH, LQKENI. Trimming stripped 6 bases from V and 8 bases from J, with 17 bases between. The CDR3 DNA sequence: TGTGCCAGCTCCCCGTGGGAATTCTTCGATGAGCAGTTCTTC. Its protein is CASSPWEFFDEQFF.

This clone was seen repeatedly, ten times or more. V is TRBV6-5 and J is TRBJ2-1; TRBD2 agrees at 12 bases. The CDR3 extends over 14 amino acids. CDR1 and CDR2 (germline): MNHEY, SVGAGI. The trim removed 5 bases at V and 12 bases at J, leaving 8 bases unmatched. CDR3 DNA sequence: TGTGCCAGCAGTCGCGGACTAGCGGGATCATGGCAGTTCTTC. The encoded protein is CASSRGLAGSWQFF.

CDR3 region: CSVAQGREQYF. The CDR3 DNA reads as TGCAGCGTTGCCCAGGGCCGCGAGCAGTACTTC. The rearrangement uses TRBV29-1 and TRBJ2-7; TRBD1 is a possible D gene (5 bases). Trimming cost V 4 bases and J 6 bases, with 10 bases left between them. This CDR3 has 11 residues. From germline, CDR1 is SQVTM and CDR2 ANQGSEA.

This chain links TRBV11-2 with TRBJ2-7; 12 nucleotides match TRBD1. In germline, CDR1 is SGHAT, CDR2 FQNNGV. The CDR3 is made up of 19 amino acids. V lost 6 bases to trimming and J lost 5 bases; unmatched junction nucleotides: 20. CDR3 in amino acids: CASSPIGGLGQGAFDEQYF. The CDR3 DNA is TGTGCCAGCAGTCCAATTGGGGGCCTGGGACAGGGGGCGTTCGACGAGCAGTACTTC.

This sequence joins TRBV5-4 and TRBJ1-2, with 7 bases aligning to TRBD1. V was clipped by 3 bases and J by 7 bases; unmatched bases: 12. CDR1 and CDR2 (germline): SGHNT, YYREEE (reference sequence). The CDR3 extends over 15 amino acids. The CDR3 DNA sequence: TGTGCCAGCAGCTCGTCAGGGGGATTAATCTCTGGCTACACCTTC. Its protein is CASSSSGGLISGYTF. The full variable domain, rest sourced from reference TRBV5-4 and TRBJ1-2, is ETGVTQSPTHLIKTRGQQVTLRCSSQSGHNTVSWYQQALGQGPQFIFQYYREEENGRGNFPPRFSGLQFPNYSSELNVNALELDDSALYLCASSSSGGLISGYTFGSGTRLTVV.

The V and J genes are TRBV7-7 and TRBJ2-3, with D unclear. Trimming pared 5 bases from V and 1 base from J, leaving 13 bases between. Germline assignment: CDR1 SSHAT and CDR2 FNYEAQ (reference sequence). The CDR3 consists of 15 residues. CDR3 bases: TGTGCCAGCAGCCCCGGAGCAGCCCGCACAGATACGCAGTATTTT. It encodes CASSPGAARTDTQYF. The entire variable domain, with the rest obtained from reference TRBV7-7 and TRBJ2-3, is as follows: GAGVSQSPRYKVTKRGQDVTLRCDPISSHATLYWYQQALGQGPEFLTYFNYEAQPDKSGLPSDRFSAERPEGSISTLTIQRTEQRDSAMYRCASSPGAARTDTQYFGPGTRLTVL.

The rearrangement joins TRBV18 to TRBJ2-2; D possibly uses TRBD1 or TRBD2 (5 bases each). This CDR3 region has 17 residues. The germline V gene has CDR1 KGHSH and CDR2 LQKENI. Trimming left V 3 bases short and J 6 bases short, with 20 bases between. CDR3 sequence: CASSPNRDGLNPGELFF. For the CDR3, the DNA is TGTGCCAGCTCACCGAACCGGGACGGCTTAAATCCCGGGGAGCTGTTTTTT.

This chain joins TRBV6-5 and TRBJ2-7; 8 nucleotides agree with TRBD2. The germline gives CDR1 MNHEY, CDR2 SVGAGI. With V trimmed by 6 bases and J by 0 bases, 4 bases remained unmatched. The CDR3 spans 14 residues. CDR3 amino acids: CASSRGGDSYEQYF. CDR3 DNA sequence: TGTGCCAGCAGCCGGGGGGGAGACTCCTACGAGCAGTACTTC.

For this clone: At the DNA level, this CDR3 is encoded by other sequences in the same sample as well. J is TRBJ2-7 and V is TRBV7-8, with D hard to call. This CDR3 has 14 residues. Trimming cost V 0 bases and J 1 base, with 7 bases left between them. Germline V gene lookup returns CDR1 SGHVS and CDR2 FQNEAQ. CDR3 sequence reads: CASSLADRSYEQYF. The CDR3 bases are TGTGCCAGCAGCTTAGCGGATAGATCCTACGAGCAGTACTTC. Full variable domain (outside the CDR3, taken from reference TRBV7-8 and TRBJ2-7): GAGVSQSPRYKVAKRGQDVALRCDPISGHVSLFWYQQALGQGPEFLTYFQNEAQLDKSGLPSDRFFAERPEGSVSTLKIQRTQQEDSAVYLCASSLADRSYEQYFGPGTRLTVT.

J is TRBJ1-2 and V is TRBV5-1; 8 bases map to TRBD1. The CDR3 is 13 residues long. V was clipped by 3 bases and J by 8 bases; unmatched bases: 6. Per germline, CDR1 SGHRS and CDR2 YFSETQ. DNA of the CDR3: TGCGCCAGCAGCTATGACAGGGGCAGAGGCTACACCTTC. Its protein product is CASSYDRGRGYTF. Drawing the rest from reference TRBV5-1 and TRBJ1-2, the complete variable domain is KAGVTQTPRYLIKTRGQQVTLSCSPISGHRSVSWYQQTPGQGLQFLFEYFSETQRNKGNFPGRFSGRQFSNSRSEMNVSTLELGDSALYLCASSYDRGRGYTFGSGTRLTVV.

The CDR3 DNA reads TGTGCCACCAGCCGACTGACTGGCTCCTACGAGCAGTACTTC. It specifies CATSRLTGSYEQYF. V gene TRBV15 combines with J gene TRBJ2-7; D is uncertain. V lost 5 bases and J lost 0, with 11 bases in between. Germline V CDR1 and CDR2: LNHNV, YYDKDF (reference sequence). The CDR3 has 14 residues.

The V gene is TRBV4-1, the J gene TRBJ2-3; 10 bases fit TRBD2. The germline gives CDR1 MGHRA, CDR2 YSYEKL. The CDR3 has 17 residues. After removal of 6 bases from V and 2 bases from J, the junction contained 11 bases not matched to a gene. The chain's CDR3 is CASSSYRTSGITDTQYF. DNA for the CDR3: TGCGCCAGCAGTTCTTACCGGACTAGCGGAATCACAGATACGCAGTATTTT.

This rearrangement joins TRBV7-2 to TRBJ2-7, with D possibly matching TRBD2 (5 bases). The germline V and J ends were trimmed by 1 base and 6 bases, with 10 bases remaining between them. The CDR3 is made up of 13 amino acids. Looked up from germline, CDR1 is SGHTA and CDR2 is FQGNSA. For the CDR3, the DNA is TGTGCCAGCAGCTTAGAGCGTCTAGCCGAGCAGTACTTC. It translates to CASSLERLAEQYF.

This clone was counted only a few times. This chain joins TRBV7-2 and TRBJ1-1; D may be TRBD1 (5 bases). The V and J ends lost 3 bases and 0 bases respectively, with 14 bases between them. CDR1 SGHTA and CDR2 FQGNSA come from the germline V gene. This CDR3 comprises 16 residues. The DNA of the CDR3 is TGTGCCAGCAGCTTTAGGAAGGGGTTACTGAACACTGAAGCTTTCTTT. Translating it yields CASSFRKGLLNTEAFF.

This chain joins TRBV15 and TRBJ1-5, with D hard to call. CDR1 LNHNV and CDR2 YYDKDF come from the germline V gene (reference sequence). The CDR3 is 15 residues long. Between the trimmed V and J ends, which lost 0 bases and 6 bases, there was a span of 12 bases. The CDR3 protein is CATSRDLRVGQPQHF. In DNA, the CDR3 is TGTGCCACCAGCAGAGATTTGAGGGTAGGTCAGCCCCAGCATTTT.

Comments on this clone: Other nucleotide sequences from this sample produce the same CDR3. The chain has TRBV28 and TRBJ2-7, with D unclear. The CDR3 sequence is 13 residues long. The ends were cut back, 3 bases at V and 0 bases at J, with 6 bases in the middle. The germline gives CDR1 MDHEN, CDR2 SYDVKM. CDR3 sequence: CASSFGTSYEQYF. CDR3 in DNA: TGTGCCAGCAGTTTTGGCACCTCCTACGAGCAGTACTTC.

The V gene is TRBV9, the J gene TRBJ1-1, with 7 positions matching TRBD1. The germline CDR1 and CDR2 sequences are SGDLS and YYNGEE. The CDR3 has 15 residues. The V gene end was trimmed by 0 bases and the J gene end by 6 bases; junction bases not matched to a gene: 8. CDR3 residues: CASSVVSQGVAEAFF. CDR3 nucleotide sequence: TGTGCCAGCAGCGTAGTGTCTCAGGGGGTGGCTGAAGCTTTCTTT.

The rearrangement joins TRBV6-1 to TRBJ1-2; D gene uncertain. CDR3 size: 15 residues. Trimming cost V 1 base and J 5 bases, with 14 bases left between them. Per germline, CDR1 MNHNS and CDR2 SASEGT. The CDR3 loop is CASSEGGTVNYGYTF. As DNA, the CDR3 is TGTGCCAGCAGTGAAGGAGGAACAGTTAATTATGGCTACACCTTC.

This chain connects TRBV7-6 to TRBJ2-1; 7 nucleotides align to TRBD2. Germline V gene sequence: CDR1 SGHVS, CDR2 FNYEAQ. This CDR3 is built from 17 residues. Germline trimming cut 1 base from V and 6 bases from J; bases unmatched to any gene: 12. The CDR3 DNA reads TGTGCCAGCAGCTTAGTCGCGCGGGAGCTAGCAAGCAATGAGCAGTTCTTC. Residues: CASSLVARELASNEQFF.

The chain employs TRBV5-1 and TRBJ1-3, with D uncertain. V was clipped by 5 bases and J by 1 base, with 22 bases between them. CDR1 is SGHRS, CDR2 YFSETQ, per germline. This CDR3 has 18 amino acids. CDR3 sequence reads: CASSQFSRALRSGNTIYF. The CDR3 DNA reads TGCGCCAGCAGTCAATTCTCCCGGGCGCTTAGATCTGGAAACACCATATATTTT.

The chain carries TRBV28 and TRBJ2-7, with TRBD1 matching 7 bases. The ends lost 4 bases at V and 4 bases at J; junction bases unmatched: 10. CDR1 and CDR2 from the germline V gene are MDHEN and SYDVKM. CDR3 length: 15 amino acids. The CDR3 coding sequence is TGTGCCAGCAGTTCTGTAGGGGGCGCTGGGTACGAGCAGTACTTC. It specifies CASSSVGGAGYEQYF.

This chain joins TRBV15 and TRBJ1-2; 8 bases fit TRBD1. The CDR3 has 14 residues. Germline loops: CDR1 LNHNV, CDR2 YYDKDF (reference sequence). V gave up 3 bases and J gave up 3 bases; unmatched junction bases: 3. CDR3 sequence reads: CATSSQGADYGYTF. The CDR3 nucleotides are TGTGCCACCAGCAGCCAGGGGGCCGACTATGGCTACACCTTC. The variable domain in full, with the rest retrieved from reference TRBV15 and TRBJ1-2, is DAMVIQNPRYQVTQFGKPVTLSCSQTLNHNVMYWYQQKSSQAPKLLFHYYDKDFNNEADTPDNFQSRRPNTSFCFLDIRSPGLGDTAMYLCATSSQGADYGYTFGSGTRLTVV.

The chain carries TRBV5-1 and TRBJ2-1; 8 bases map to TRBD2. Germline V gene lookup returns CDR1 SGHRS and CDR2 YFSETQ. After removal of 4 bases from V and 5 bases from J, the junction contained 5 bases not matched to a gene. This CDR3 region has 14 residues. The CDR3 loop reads CASSDLGGDNEQFF. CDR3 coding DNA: TGCGCCAGCAGCGACCTCGGGGGGGACAATGAGCAGTTCTTC.

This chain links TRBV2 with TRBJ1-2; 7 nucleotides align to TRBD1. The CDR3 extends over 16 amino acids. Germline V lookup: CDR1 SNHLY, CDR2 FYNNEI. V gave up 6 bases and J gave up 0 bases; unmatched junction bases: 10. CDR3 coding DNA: TGTGCCAGCAGGAAGATCGGGACAGCGGCTAACTATGGCTACACCTTC. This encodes CASRKIGTAANYGYTF.

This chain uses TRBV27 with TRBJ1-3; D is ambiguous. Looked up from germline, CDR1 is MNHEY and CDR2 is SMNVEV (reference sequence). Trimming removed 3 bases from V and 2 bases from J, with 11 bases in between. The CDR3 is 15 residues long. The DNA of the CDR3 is TGTGCCAGCAGTTTTACAGTCCCACCTGGAAACACCATATATTTT. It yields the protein CASSFTVPPGNTIYF.

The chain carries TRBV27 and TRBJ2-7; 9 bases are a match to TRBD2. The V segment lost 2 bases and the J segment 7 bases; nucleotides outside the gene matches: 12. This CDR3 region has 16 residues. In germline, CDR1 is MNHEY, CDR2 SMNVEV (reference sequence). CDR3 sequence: CASSLMASGAPTEQYF. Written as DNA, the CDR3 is TGTGCCAGCAGTTTAATGGCTAGCGGGGCCCCTACGGAGCAGTACTTC.

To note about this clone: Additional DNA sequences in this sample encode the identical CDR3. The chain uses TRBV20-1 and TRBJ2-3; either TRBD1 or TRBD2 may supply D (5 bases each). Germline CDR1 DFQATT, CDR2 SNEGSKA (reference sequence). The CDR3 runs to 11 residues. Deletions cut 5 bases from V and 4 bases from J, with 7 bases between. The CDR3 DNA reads TGCAGTGCTCGGGGACCAGATACGCAGTATTTT. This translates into CSARGPDTQYF.

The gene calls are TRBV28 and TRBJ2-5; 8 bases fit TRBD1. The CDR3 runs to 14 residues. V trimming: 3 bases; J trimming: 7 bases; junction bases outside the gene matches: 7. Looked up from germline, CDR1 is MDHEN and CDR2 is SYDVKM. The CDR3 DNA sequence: TGTGCCAGCAGTTTTGCGGACAGGGCCCTGACCCAGTACTTC. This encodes CASSFADRALTQYF.

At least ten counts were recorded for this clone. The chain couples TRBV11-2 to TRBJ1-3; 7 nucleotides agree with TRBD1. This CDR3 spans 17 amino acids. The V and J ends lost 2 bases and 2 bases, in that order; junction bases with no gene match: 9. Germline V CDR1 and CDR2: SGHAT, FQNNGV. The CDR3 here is CASSLSATGRTGNTIYF. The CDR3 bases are TGTGCCAGCAGCTTATCCGCGACAGGGAGGACTGGAAACACCATATATTTT.

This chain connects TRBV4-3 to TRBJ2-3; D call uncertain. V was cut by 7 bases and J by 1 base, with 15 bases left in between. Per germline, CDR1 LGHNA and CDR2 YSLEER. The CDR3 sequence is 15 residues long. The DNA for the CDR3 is TGCGCCAGCAAAGGCGAGCACTGGGGCACAGATACGCAGTATTTT. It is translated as CASKGEHWGTDTQYF.

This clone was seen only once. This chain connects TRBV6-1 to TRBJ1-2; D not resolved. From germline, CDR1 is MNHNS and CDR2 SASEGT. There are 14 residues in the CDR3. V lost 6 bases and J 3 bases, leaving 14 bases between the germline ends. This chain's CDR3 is CASREFQWDYGYTF. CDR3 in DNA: TGTGCCAGCAGGGAATTTCAATGGGACTATGGCTACACCTTC.

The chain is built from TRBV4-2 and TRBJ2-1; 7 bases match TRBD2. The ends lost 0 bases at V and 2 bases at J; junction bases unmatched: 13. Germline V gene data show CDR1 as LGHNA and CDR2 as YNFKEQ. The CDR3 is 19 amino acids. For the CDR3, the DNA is TGTGCCAGCAGCCAAGAAGGCCTGGCTAGCGGTCGGGCCTACAATGAGCAGTTCTTC. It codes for CASSQEGLASGRAYNEQFF.